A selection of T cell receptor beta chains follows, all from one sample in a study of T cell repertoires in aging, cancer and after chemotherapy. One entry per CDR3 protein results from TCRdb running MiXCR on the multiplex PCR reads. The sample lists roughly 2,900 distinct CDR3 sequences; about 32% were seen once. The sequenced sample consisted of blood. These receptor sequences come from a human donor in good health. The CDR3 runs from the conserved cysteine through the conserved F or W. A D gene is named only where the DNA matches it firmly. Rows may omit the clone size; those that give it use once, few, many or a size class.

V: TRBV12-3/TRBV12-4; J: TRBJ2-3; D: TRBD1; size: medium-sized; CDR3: CASSFGGQGKDTQYF; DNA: TGTGCCAGCAGTTTTGGGGGACAGGGGAAGGATACGCAGTATTTT
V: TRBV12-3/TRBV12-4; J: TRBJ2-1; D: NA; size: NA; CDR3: CASTRGEEQFF; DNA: TGTGCCAGCACTAGGGGCGAGGAGCAGTTCTTC
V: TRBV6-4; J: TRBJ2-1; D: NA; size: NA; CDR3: CASSGEANSYNEQFF; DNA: TGTGCCAGCAGCGGGGAAGCCAACTCCTACAATGAGCAGTTCTTC
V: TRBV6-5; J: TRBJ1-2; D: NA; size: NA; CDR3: CASSSQGNYGYTF; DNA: TGTGCCAGCAGTTCCCAGGGAAACTATGGCTACACCTTC
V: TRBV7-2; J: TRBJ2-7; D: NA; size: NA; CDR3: CASSFPSSYEQYF; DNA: TGTGCCAGCAGCTTTCCGAGCTCCTACGAGCAGTACTTC
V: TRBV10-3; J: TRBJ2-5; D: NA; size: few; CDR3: CAISAGPGGETQYF; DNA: TGTGCCATCAGCGCCGGGCCTGGAGGAGAGACCCAGTACTTC
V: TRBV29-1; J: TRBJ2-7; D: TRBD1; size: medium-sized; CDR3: CSVGTGSWYEQYF; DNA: TGCAGCGTCGGGACAGGGAGTTGGTACGAGCAGTACTTC
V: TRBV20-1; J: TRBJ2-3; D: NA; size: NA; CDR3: CSARDQMMDTQYF; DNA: TGCAGTGCTAGAGATCAGATGATGGATACGCAGTATTTT
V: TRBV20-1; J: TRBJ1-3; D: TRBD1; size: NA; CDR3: CSAWDRGPGNTIYF; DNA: TGCAGTGCTTGGGACAGGGGCCCTGGAAACACCATATATTTT
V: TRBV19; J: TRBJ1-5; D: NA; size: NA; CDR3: CASNPQGRDQPQHF; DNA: TGTGCCAGTAACCCACAGGGAAGGGATCAGCCCCAGCATTTT
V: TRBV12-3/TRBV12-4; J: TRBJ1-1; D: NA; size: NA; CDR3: CASTLQVGRTEAFF; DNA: TGTGCCAGCACCCTCCAGGTGGGGAGGACTGAAGCTTTCTTT
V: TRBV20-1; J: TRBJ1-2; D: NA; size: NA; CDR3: CSAMEHKRTYGYTF; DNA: TGCAGTGCTATGGAACACAAACGCACCTATGGCTACACCTTC
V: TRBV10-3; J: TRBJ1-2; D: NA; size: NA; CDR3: CSISEQVLYGYTF; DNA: TGTTCCATCAGTGAACAGGTTCTTTATGGCTACACCTTC
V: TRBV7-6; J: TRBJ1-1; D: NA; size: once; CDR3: CASSFPPGAEAFF; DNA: TGTGCCAGCAGCTTTCCTCCCGGCGCTGAAGCTTTCTTT
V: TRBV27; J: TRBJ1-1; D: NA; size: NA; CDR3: CASGDLVGTEAFF; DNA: TGTGCCAGCGGGGACCTGGTAGGCACTGAAGCTTTCTTT
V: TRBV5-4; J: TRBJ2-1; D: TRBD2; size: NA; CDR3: CASSSRASGETYNEQFF; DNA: TGTGCCAGCAGCTCAAGGGCTAGCGGGGAAACCTACAATGAGCAGTTCTTC
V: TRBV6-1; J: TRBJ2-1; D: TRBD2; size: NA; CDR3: CASSRGGGGAGEQFF; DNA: TGTGCCAGCAGCCGTGGGGGCGGGGGGGCCGGTGAGCAGTTCTTC